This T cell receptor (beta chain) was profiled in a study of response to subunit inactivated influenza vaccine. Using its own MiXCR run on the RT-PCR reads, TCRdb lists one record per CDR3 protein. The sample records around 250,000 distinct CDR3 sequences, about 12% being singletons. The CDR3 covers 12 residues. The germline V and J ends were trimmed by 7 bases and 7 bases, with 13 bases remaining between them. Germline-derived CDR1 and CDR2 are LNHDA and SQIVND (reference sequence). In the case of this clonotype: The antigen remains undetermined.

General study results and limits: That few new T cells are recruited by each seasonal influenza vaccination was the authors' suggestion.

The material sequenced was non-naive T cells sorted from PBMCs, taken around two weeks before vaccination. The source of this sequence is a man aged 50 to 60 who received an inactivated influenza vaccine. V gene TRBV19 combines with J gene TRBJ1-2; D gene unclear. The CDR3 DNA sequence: TGTGCCAGTACTAGAGCGGACCTTGGCTACACCTTC. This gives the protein CASTRADLGYTF.